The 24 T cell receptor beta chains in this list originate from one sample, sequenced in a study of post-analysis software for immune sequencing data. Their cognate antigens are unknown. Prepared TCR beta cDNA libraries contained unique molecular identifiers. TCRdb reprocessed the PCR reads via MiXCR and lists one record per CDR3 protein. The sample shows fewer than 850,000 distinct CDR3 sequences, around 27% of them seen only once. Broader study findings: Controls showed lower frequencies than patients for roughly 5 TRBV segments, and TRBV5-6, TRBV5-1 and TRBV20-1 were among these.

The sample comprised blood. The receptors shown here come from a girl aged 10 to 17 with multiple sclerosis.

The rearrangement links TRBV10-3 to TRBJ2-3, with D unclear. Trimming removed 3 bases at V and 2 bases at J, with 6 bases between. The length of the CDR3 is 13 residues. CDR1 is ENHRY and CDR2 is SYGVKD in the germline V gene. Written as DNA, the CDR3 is TGTGCCATCAGTGATGCTCCCACAGATACGCAGTATTTT. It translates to CAISDAPTDTQYF.

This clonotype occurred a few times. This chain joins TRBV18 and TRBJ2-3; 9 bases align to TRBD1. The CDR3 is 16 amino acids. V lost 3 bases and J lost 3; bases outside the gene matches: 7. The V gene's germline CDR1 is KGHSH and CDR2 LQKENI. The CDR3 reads CASSPRDRVRTDTQYF. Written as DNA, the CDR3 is TGTGCCAGCTCACCTCGGGACAGGGTGAGGACAGATACGCAGTATTTT.

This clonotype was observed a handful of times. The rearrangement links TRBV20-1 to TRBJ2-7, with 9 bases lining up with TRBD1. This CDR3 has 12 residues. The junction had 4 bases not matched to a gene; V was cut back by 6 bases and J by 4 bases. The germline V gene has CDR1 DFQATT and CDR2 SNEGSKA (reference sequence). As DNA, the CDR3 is TGCAGTGCGTGGACAGGGGAATACGAGCAGTACTTC. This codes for CSAWTGEYEQYF.

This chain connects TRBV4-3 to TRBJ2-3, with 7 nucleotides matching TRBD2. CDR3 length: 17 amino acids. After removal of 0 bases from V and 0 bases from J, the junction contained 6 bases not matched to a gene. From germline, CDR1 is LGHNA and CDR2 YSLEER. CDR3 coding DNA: TGCGCCAGCAGCCAAGATCGTATTAGCGGGAGCACAGATACGCAGTATTTT. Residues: CASSQDRISGSTDTQYF.

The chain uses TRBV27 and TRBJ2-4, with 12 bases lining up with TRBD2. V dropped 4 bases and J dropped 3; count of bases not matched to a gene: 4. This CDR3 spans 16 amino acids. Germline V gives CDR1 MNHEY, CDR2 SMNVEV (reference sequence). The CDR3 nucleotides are TGTGCCAGCAGTTCCGGACTAGCGGGGATCAAAAACATTCAGTACTTC. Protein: CASSSGLAGIKNIQYF.

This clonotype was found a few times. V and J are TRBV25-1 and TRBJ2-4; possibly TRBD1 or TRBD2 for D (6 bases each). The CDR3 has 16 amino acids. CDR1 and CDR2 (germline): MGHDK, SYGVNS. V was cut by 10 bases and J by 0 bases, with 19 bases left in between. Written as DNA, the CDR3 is TGTGCCACTGTGGGAGGCAGGGGCTCAGCCAAAAACATTCAGTACTTC. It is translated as CATVGGRGSAKNIQYF.

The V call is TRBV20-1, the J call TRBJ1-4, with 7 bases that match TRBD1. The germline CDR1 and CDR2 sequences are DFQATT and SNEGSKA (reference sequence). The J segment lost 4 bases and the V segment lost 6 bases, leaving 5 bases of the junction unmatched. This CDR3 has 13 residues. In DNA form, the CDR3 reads TGCAGTGCCAAACAGGGGTTTAATGAAAAACTGTTTTTT. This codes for CSAKQGFNEKLFF.

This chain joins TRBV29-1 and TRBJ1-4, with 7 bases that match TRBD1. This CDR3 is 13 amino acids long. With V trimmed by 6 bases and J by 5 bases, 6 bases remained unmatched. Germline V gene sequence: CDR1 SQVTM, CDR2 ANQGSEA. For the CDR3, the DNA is TGCAGCGTCTGCGTGACAGGGAATGAAAAACTGTTTTTT. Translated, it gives CSVCVTGNEKLFF. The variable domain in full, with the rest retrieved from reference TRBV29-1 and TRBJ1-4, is SAVISQKPSRDICQRGTSLTIQCQVDSQVTMMFWYRQQPGQSLTLIATANQGSEATYESGFVIDKFPISRPNLTFSTLTVSNMSPEDSSIYLCSVCVTGNEKLFFGSGTQLSVL.

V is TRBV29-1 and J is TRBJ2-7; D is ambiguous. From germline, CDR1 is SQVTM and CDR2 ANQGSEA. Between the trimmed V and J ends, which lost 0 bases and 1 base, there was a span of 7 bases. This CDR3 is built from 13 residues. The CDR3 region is CSVEDQYSYEQYF. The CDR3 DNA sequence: TGCAGCGTTGAAGATCAGTATTCCTACGAGCAGTACTTC.

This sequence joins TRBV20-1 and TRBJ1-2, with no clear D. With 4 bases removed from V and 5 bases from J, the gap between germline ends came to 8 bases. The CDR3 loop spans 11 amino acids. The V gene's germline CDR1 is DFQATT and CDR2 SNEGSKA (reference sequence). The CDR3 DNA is TGCAGTGCTAAGGTCCATTATGGCTACACCTTC. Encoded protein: CSAKVHYGYTF.

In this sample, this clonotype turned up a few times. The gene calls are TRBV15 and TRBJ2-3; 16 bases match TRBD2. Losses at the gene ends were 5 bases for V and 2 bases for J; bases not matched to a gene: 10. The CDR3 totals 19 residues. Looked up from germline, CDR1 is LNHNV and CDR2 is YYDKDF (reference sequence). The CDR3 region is CATSRPGLAGGLNTDTQYF. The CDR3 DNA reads TGTGCCACCAGCCGGCCGGGACTAGCGGGGGGGCTTAACACAGATACGCAGTATTTT.

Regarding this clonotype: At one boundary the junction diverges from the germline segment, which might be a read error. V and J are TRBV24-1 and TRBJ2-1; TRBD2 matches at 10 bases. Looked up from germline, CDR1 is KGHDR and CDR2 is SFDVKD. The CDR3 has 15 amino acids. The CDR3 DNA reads TGTGCCACCCAGGGAGCGGGAGGGACCTATAATGAGCAGTTCTTC. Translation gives CATQGAGGTYNEQFF.

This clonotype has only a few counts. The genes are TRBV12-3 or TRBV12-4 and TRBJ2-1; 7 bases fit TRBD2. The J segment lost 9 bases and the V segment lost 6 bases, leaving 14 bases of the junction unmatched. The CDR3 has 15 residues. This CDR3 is CASSPLKGGPSEQFF. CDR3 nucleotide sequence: TGTGCCAGCAGCCCCCTTAAGGGAGGGCCGAGTGAGCAGTTCTTC.

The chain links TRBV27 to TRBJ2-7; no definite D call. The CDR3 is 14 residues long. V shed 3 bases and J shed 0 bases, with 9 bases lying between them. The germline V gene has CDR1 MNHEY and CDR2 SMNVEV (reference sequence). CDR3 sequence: CASSFRPNSYEQYF. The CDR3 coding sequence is TGTGCCAGCAGTTTCCGTCCGAACTCCTACGAGCAGTACTTC.

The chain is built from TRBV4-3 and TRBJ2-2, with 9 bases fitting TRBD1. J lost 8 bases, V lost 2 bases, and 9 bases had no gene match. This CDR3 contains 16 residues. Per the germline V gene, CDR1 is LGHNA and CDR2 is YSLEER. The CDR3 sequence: CASSQNRDRARGELFF. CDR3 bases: TGCGCCAGCAGCCAAAACCGGGACAGGGCTAGGGGGGAGCTGTTTTTT.

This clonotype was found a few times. CDR3 nucleotide sequence: TGTGCCAGCAGTTACGACTTAGGGGTCCCGAACACTGAAGCTTTCTTT. Protein sequence: CASSYDLGVPNTEAFF. The V gene is TRBV6-5, the J gene TRBJ1-1; a weak D match, TRBD1 (5 bases). CDR1 is MNHEY, CDR2 SVGAGI, per germline. V lost 2 bases and J 1 base, leaving 14 bases between the germline ends. The CDR3 covers 16 residues.

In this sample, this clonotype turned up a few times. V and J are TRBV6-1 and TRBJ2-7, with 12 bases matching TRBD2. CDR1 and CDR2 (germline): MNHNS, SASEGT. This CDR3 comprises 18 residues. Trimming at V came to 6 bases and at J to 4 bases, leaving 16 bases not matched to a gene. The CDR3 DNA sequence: TGTGCCAGCAGCCCCCTCGGGGCTAGCGGGAGGGCGACGTACGAGCAGTACTTC. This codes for CASSPLGASGRATYEQYF.

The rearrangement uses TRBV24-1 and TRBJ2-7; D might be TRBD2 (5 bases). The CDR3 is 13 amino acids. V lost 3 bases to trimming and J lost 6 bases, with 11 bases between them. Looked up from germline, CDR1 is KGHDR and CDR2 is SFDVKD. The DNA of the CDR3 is TGTGCCACCAGTGATCCTGGTCGGGGCGAGCAGTACTTC. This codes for CATSDPGRGEQYF.

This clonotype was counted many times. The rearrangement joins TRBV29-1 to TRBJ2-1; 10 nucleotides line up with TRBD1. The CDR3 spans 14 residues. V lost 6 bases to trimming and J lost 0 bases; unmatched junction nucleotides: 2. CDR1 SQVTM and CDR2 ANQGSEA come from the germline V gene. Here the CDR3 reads CSVGTGASYNEQFF. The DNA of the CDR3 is TGCAGCGTGGGGACAGGGGCCTCCTACAATGAGCAGTTCTTC.

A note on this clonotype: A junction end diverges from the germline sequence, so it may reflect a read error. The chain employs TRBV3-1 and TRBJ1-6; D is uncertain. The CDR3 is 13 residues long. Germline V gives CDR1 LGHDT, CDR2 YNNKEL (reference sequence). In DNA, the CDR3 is TGTGCCAGCAGCCAAGTTATGGATTCACCCCCCCACTTT. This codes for CASSQVMDSPPHF.

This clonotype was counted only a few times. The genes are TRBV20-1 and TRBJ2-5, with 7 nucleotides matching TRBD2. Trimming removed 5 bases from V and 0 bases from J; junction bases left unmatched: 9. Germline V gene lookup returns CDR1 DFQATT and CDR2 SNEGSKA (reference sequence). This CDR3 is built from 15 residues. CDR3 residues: CSAPPGSGDQETQYF. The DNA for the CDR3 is TGCAGTGCTCCTCCGGGCAGCGGGGACCAAGAGACCCAGTACTTC.

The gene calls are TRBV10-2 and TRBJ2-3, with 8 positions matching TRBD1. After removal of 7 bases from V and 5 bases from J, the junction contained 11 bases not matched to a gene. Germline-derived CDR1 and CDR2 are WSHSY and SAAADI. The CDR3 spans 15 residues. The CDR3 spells CASISAGGSEDTQYF. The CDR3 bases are TGCGCCAGCATTAGTGCAGGGGGCTCAGAAGATACGCAGTATTTT.

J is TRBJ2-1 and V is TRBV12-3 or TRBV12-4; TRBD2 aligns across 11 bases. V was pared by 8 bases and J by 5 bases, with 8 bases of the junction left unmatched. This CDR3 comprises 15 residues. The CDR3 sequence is CASGSLAGVNNEQFF. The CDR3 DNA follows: TGTGCCAGCGGTTCACTAGCGGGGGTTAACAATGAGCAGTTCTTC.

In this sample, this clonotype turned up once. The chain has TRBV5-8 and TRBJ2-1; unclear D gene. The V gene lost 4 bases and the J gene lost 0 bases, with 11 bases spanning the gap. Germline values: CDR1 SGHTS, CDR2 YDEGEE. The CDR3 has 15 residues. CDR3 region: CASSVLANSYNEQFF. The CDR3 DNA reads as TGTGCCAGCAGCGTGCTCGCGAACTCCTACAATGAGCAGTTCTTC. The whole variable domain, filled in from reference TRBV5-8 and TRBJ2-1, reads EAGVTQSPTHLIKTRGQQATLRCSPISGHTSVYWYQQALGLGLQFLLWYDEGEERNRGNFPPRFSGRQFPNYSSELNVNALELEDSALYLCASSVLANSYNEQFFGPGTRLTVL.